The 2 T cell receptor beta chains below were found in one sample sequenced in a study of CD8+ T cells in alopecia areata. The sequencing template was cDNA reverse transcribed from extracted RNA. Measured with immunoSEQ multiplex PCR; TCRdb has only the in-frame clones, and not every one. Among about 160,000 clones listed, about 71% were seen once. The treatment: oral pan-JAK inhibitor, 5-10 mg twice daily. Sample: CD4+ T cells sorted from blood, taken at week 4, from a patient treated with tofacitinib. The receptors shown here come from a human donor with alopecia areata.

J is TRBJ1-2 and V is TRBV29-1; D may be TRBD1 (5 bases). Germline CDR1 and CDR2: SQVTM and ANQGSEA. The CDR3 totals 14 residues. Trimming removed 2 bases from V and 8 bases from J, with 18 bases in between. In nucleotides, the CDR3 is TGCAGCGTTGAACGGTCTGGACACGGCAACGGCTACACCTTC. This sequence encodes CSVERSGHGNGYTF.

The V gene is TRBV4-2, the J gene TRBJ1-3; D gene uncertain. The CDR3 is 16 amino acids. The V end was cut by 0 bases, the J end by 0 bases, with 9 bases between. The germline V gene has CDR1 LGHNA and CDR2 YNFKEQ. CDR3 protein: CASSQDRQYSGNTIYF. The CDR3 DNA sequence: TGTGCCAGCAGCCAAGATCGCCAGTACTCTGGAAACACCATATATTTT.